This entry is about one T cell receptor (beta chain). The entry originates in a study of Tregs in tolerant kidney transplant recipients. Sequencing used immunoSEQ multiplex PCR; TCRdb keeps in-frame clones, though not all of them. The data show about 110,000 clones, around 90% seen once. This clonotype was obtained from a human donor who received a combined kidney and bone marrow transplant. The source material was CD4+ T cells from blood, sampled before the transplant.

CDR3 protein: CASSPGDRRGEKLFF. The CDR3 nucleotides read TGTGCCAGCAGCCCTGGGGACAGGCGGGGGGAAAAACTGTTTTTT. This chain uses TRBV13 with TRBJ1-4, with TRBD1 matching over 8 bases. Looked up from germline, CDR1 is PRHDT and CDR2 is FYEKMQ (reference sequence). The CDR3 totals 15 residues. J gave up 8 bases and V 5 bases, and 10 bases lay outside the gene matches.